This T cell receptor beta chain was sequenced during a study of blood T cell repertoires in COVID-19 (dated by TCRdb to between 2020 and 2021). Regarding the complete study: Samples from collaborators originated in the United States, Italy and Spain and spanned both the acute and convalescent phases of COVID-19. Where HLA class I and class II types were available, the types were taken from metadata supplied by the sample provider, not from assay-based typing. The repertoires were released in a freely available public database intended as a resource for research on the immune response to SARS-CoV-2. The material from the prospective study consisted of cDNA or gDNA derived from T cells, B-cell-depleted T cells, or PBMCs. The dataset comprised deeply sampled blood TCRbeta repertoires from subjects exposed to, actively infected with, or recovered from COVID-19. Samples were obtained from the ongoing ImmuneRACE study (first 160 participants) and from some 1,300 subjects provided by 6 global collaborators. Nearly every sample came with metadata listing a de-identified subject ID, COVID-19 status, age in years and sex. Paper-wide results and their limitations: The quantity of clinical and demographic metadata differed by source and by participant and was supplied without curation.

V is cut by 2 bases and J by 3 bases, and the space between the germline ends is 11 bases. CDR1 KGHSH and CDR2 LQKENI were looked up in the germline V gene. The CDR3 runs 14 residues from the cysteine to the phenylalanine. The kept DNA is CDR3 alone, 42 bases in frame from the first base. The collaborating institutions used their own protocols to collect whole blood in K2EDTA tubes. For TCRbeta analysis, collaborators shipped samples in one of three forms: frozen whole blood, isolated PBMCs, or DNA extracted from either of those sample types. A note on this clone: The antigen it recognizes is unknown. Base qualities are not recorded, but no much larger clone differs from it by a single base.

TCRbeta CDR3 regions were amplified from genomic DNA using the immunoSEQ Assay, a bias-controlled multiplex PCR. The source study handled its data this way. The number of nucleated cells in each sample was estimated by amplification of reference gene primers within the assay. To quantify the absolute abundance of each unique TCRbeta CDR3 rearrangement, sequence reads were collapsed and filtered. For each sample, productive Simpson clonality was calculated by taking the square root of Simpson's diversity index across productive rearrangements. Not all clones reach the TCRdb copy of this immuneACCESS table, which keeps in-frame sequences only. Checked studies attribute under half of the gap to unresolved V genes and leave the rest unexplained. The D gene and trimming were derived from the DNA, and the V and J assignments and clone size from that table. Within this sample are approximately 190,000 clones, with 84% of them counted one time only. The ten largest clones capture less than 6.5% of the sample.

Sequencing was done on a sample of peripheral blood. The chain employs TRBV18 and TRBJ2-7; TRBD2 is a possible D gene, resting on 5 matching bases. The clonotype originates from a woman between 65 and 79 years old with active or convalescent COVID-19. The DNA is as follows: TGTGCCAGCTCACCAGGAGGCCGGAACTACGAGCAGTACTTC. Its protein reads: CASSPGGRNYEQYF.